The text below deals with one TCR beta chain. Lacking the conserved final phenylalanine or tryptophan, this CDR3 likely reflects a read error. The sample originates from a study of metastatic and nonmetastatic thyroid tumors. The CDR3 spans 13 residues. Germline CDR1 SGHNT, CDR2 YYREEE (reference sequence). None of the patients had undergone any treatment ahead of thyroid surgery. As handled by the study authors: Building a distant-metastasis classifier for papillary thyroid cancer drew on CDR3 differences across clinicopathological groups. With MiXCR, TCRdb reprocessed the PCR reads. It is TCRdb's table, rather than the study itself, that gives the V and J calls and clone size. The table includes 15,000 to 20,000 clones, 30% to 35% detected once.

The rearrangement uses TRBV5-4 and TRBJ2-7; 7 bases align to TRBD1. The sequence was collected from a female donor with papillary thyroid cancer or a benign thyroid nodule (not recorded which). Some clones in this sample may be carry-over from other donors' samples. The specimen sequenced was tumor tissue. The CDR3 is CAISPGQVYEQYL. The CDR3 nucleotides read TGTGCCATCAGCCCTGGACAGGTCTACGAGCAGTACTTA.